Listed here are 3 T cell receptor beta chains from one sample, sequenced in a study of CD8+ T cells in alopecia areata. RNA was extracted and reverse transcribed into cDNA as the sequencing template. The table came from immunoSEQ multiplex PCR; TCRdb's copy has only in-frame clones and leaves some out. The table shows about 250,000 clones, with 45% to 70% occurring only once. Regarding treatment: oral pan-JAK inhibitor, 5-10 mg twice daily. The sample here was CD4+ T cells sorted from blood, taken around week 53, from a patient treated with tofacitinib. Every receptor here comes from a human donor with alopecia areata.

The J gene is TRBJ2-4, the V gene TRBV4-3, with no clear D. This CDR3 comprises 16 residues. From germline, CDR1 is LGHNA and CDR2 YSLEER. V was shortened by 0 bases and J by 1 base, with 10 bases between the two germline ends. The CDR3 region is CASSQDIRAAKNIQYF. CDR3 coding DNA: TGCGCCAGCAGCCAAGATATCCGGGCGGCCAAAAACATTCAGTACTTC.

V usage is TRBV4-2 and J usage is TRBJ1-2, with D maybe TRBD1 (6 bases). Trimming shortened V by 8 bases and J by 5 bases, and 18 bases separated the two germline ends. The CDR3 runs 14 residues. Germline V gene sequence: CDR1 LGHNA, CDR2 YNFKEQ. This chain's CDR3 is CASGSVGTPYGYTF. Here the CDR3 DNA reads TGTGCCAGCGGTTCAGTCGGGACACCGTATGGCTACACCTTC.

This chain links TRBV11-2 with TRBJ2-3, with 10 positions matching TRBD2. The CDR3 totals 17 residues. The V gene's germline CDR1 is SGHAT and CDR2 FQNNGV. J was trimmed by 0 bases and V by 4 bases; bases with no gene match: 7. The CDR3 protein is CASSSSFSGGSTDTQYF. In DNA form, the CDR3 reads TGTGCCAGCAGCTCCTCCTTTAGCGGGGGGAGCACAGATACGCAGTATTTT.